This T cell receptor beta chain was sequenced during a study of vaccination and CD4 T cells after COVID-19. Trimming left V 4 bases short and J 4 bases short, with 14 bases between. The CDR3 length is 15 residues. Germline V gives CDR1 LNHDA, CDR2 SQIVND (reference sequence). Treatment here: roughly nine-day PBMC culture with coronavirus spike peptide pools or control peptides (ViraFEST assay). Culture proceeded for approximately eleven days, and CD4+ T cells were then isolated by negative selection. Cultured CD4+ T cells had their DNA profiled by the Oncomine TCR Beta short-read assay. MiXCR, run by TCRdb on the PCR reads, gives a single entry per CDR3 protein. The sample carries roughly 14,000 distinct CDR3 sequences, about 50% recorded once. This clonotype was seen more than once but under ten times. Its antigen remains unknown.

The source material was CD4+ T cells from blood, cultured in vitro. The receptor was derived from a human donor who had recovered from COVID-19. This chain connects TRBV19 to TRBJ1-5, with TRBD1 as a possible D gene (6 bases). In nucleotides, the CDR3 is TGTGCCAGTAGTACTCAAGGACAGACTAATCAGCCCCAGCATTTT. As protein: CASSTQGQTNQPQHF.